These 27 T cell receptor beta chains originate from one sample sequenced in a study of Ad26.COV2.S vaccination and SARS-CoV-2 variants. Profiled with immunoSEQ multiplex PCR; TCRdb holds only in-frame clones, not every one. The table includes roughly 510,000 clones, 87% detected once. Treatment specified: 19 received Ad26.COV2.S at low or high dose, single or two shots; 5 received placebo; per-sample allocation not given. Collection of the samples took place on day 63 after the first injection of vaccine or placebo. The sample consisted of peripheral blood, taken in a trial of Ad26.COV2.S vaccine versus placebo. These receptors originate from a person aged 18-65 years who received the Ad26.COV2.S COVID-19 vaccine or a placebo.

The chain joins TRBV5-4 to TRBJ2-1, with TRBD2 matching over 7 bases. The V segment lost 0 bases and the J segment 2 bases; nucleotides outside the gene matches: 5. Germline CDR1 is SGHNT and CDR2 is YYREEE (reference sequence). This CDR3 spans 16 amino acids. Here the CDR3 DNA reads TGTGCCAGCAGCTTGGTGGGAGGGCCTACCTACAATGAGCAGTTCTTC. Residues: CASSLVGGPTYNEQFF.

V is TRBV5-4 and J is TRBJ1-1; no clear D. The CDR3 contains 12 residues. V was pared by 1 base and J by 5 bases, with 6 bases between. From germline, CDR1 is SGHNT and CDR2 YYREEE (reference sequence). CDR3 in amino acids: CASSLPGTEAFF. CDR3 bases: TGTGCCAGCAGCTTGCCCGGGACTGAAGCTTTCTTT.

This clone was detected only a few times. The rearrangement uses TRBV5-8 and TRBJ2-3; TRBD1 is a possible D gene (6 bases). Between the trimmed V and J ends, which lost 4 bases and 4 bases, there was a span of 13 bases. This CDR3 has 14 amino acids. Germline V gives CDR1 SGHTS, CDR2 YDEGEE. CDR3 in DNA: TGTGCCAGCAGCACCGGGACACCCCCAGATACGCAGTATTTT. The encoded protein is CASSTGTPPDTQYF.

The J gene is TRBJ1-1, the V gene TRBV19; unclear D gene. The CDR3 has 13 amino acids. V was cut by 1 base and J by 7 bases, with 10 bases left in between. CDR1 and CDR2 from the germline V gene are LNHDA and SQIVND (reference sequence). The CDR3 DNA follows: TGTGCCAGTAGTATAGGCCAGGCCTATGAAGCTTTCTTT. Its protein product is CASSIGQAYEAFF.

The chain employs TRBV27 and TRBJ1-5; unclear D gene. Germline V gives CDR1 MNHEY, CDR2 SMNVEV (reference sequence). V shed 6 bases and J shed 6 bases, with 15 bases lying between them. The CDR3 totals 14 residues. The CDR3 region is CASSPSRGRQPQHF. CDR3 nucleotide sequence: TGTGCCAGCAGCCCCTCCCGCGGGCGTCAGCCCCAGCATTTT.

The chain recombines TRBV29-1 with TRBJ2-7, with D tentatively TRBD1 (5 bases). Germline V gene sequence: CDR1 SQVTM, CDR2 ANQGSEA. The CDR3 loop spans 13 amino acids. The germline V and J ends were trimmed by 4 bases and 0 bases, with 10 bases remaining between them. The CDR3 is CSVVVTVSYEQYF. CDR3 bases: TGCAGCGTTGTGGTGACAGTCTCCTACGAGCAGTACTTC.

This sequence joins TRBV29-1 and TRBJ1-3; D remains ambiguous. The CDR3 runs 14 residues. Per germline, CDR1 SQVTM and CDR2 ANQGSEA. The CDR3 sequence: CSGITASSGNTIYF. The CDR3 DNA reads as TGCAGTGGAATTACAGCCAGCTCTGGAAACACCATATATTTT.

This clone was counted once. V gene TRBV5-1 combines with J gene TRBJ2-2, with D perhaps TRBD2 (5 bases). CDR1 SGHRS and CDR2 YFSETQ come from the germline V gene. The ends were cut back, 0 bases at V and 6 bases at J, with 9 bases in the middle. This CDR3 spans 14 amino acids. CDR3 in amino acids: CASSLDPGSGELFF. CDR3 coding DNA: TGCGCCAGCAGCTTGGACCCGGGGTCCGGGGAGCTGTTTTTT.

The chain joins TRBV5-5 to TRBJ1-1; D is unresolved. This CDR3 has 14 residues. Per germline, CDR1 SGHKS and CDR2 YYEKEE (reference sequence). The V and J ends lost 2 bases and 4 bases respectively, with 12 bases between them. CDR3 region: CASSFLHLGTEAFF. CDR3 DNA sequence: TGTGCCAGCAGCTTCCTGCATCTCGGCACTGAAGCTTTCTTT.

J is TRBJ1-1 and V is TRBV20-1; the D is unclear. V was cut by 1 base and J by 6 bases, with 6 bases left in between. The CDR3 has 11 residues. Germline CDR1 is DFQATT and CDR2 is SNEGSKA (reference sequence). In nucleotides, the CDR3 is TGCAGTGCTAGAGTTTCGCCTGAAGCTTTCTTT. Protein product: CSARVSPEAFF.

The genes are TRBV19 and TRBJ2-7; the D gene could be TRBD1 or TRBD2 (5 bases each). Germline loops: CDR1 LNHDA, CDR2 SQIVND (reference sequence). This CDR3 has 14 amino acids. V was pared by 5 bases and J by 7 bases, with 18 bases between. CDR3 DNA sequence: TGTGCCAGTAGTCCGGGGCCCGCCCCGGGGGAGCAGTACTTC. This encodes CASSPGPAPGEQYF. Complete variable domain (other parts from reference TRBV19 and TRBJ2-7): DGGITQSPKYLFRKEGQNVTLSCEQNLNHDAMYWYRQDPGQGLRLIYYSQIVNDFQKGDIAEGYSVSREKKESFPLTVTSAQKNPTAFYLCASSPGPAPGEQYFGPGTRLTVT.

A few counts support this clone. The chain carries TRBV6-5 and TRBJ2-7, with D perhaps TRBD2 (7 bases). Trimming stripped 9 bases from V and 2 bases from J, with 11 bases between. Germline V gives CDR1 MNHEY, CDR2 SVGAGI. The CDR3 is 12 amino acids. Here the CDR3 reads CASGGGAYEQYF. CDR3 sequence (DNA): TGTGCCAGTGGAGGGGGGGCCTACGAGCAGTACTTC.

The chain links TRBV5-1 to TRBJ2-1; 7 nucleotides align to TRBD2. The length of the CDR3 is 15 residues. The trim removed 2 bases at V and 0 bases at J, leaving 2 bases unmatched. Germline CDR1 and CDR2: SGHRS and YFSETQ. In DNA form, the CDR3 reads TGCGCCAGCAGCTTAGCGGGGAGCTCCTACAATGAGCAGTTCTTC. Translation gives CASSLAGSSYNEQFF.

This clone was counted between two and nine times. The chain recombines TRBV5-1 with TRBJ2-2; D may correspond to TRBD1 or TRBD2 (5 bases each). V was trimmed by 1 base and J by 7 bases, leaving 14 bases between them. CDR3 length: 15 amino acids. Germline-derived CDR1 and CDR2 are SGHRS and YFSETQ. The DNA of the CDR3 is TGCGCCAGCAGCTTGTACAGCCGAGGGGACGGGGAGCTGTTTTTT. Protein: CASSLYSRGDGELFF.

V usage is TRBV28 and J usage is TRBJ1-1, with a tentative D call TRBD1 (5 bases). The CDR3 consists of 12 residues. With 5 bases removed from V and 7 bases from J, the gap between germline ends came to 11 bases. Per the germline V gene, CDR1 is MDHEN and CDR2 is SYDVKM. This CDR3 is CASSRRGFEAFF. CDR3 coding DNA: TGTGCCAGCAGTAGGAGGGGTTTTGAAGCTTTCTTT.

This rearrangement joins TRBV6-2 or TRBV6-3 to TRBJ2-1; 14 bases align to TRBD2. Trimming took 0 bases from V and 0 from J; bases not matched to a gene: 7. The germline CDR1 and CDR2 sequences are MNHEY and SVGEGT. The CDR3 covers 20 residues. In nucleotides, the CDR3 is TGTGCCAGCAGTTACTCCCCCGGGACTAGCGGGAGAGCCTCCTACAATGAGCAGTTCTTC. It translates to CASSYSPGTSGRASYNEQFF.

Concerning this clone: The sample holds other DNA sequences that translate to the same CDR3. V is TRBV9 and J is TRBJ2-1; 13 nucleotides align to TRBD2. V shed 2 bases, J shed 9 bases, and the junction held 5 bases outside the gene matches. Looked up from germline, CDR1 is SGDLS and CDR2 is YYNGEE. This CDR3 comprises 15 residues. The DNA of the CDR3 is TGTGCCAGCAGCGTCGGACTAGCGGGGGTCGGTGAGCAGTTCTTC. It is translated as CASSVGLAGVGEQFF. Combining the CDR3 with reference TRBV9 and TRBJ2-1 gives the whole variable domain DSGVTQTPKHLITATGQRVTLRCSPRSGDLSVYWYQQSLDQGLQFLIQYYNGEERAKGNILERFSAQQFPDLHSELNLSSLELGDSALYFCASSVGLAGVGEQFFGPGTRLTVL.

This rearrangement joins TRBV23-1 to TRBJ2-3, with TRBD1 as a possible D gene (6 bases). TRBV23-1 falls under the ORF class, with uncertain function. Trimming cost V 7 bases and J 0 bases, with 8 bases left between them. The CDR3 loop spans 13 amino acids. The CDR3 reads CASIRGSTDTQYF. CDR3 in DNA: TGCGCCAGCATTAGGGGGAGCACAGATACGCAGTATTTT.

The chain is built from TRBV7-3 and TRBJ2-3, with no clear D. The V gene's germline CDR1 is SGHTA and CDR2 FQGTGA. The CDR3 covers 14 residues. The germline V and J ends were trimmed by 5 bases and 5 bases, with 14 bases remaining between them. The CDR3 loop is CASSPKVGQDTQYF. CDR3 nucleotide sequence: TGTGCCAGCAGCCCTAAGGTTGGGCAAGATACGCAGTATTTT.

The V and J genes are TRBV5-1 and TRBJ2-7; 10 nucleotides agree with TRBD1. The CDR3 loop spans 14 amino acids. V dropped 2 bases and J dropped 6; count of bases not matched to a gene: 5. Per germline, CDR1 SGHRS and CDR2 YFSETQ. The CDR3 reads CASSLGTGEGEQYF. The CDR3 coding sequence is TGCGCCAGCAGCTTAGGGACAGGGGAAGGCGAGCAGTACTTC.

This chain uses TRBV14 with TRBJ1-1; 8 bases map to TRBD1. V lost 2 bases to trimming and J lost 1 base; unmatched junction nucleotides: 3. CDR1 and CDR2 from the germline V gene are SGHDN and FVKESK. The length of the CDR3 is 15 residues. CDR3 residues: CASSQYQGANTEAFF. The CDR3 coding sequence is TGTGCCAGCAGCCAATACCAGGGGGCGAACACTGAAGCTTTCTTT.

The chain uses TRBV7-8 and TRBJ2-3, with D hard to call. V was shortened by 5 bases and J by 3 bases, with 15 bases between the two germline ends. Germline V lookup: CDR1 SGHVS, CDR2 FQNEAQ. The CDR3 length is 15 residues. As DNA, the CDR3 is TGTGCCAGCAGCCCCCTACGGGCGGTTACAGATACGCAGTATTTT. This encodes CASSPLRAVTDTQYF.

The V and J genes are TRBV12-1 and TRBJ2-1; the DNA was not used to check the table's D call, TRBD2. TRBV12-1 has pseudogene status. The CDR3 extends over 16 amino acids. The CDR3 region is CASSFGSSGVHNEQFF. The CDR3 DNA is TGTGCCAGCAGCTTTGGCTCTAGCGGGGTACACAATGAGCAGTTCTTC.

This clone was picked up one time. The chain has TRBV4-1 and TRBJ2-1, with 13 bases lining up with TRBD2. The CDR3 totals 17 residues. J lost 12 bases, V lost 3 bases, and 14 bases had no gene match. The germline V gene has CDR1 MGHRA and CDR2 YSYEKL. CDR3 bases: TGCGCCAGCAGCCAGAGTCCCGGACTAGCGGGAGTTTCTGCGCAGTTCTTC. It codes for CASSQSPGLAGVSAQFF.

This chain joins TRBV7-3 and TRBJ2-2; a possible D gene is TRBD2 (5 bases). CDR3 length equals 13 residues. V was trimmed by 5 bases and J by 5 bases, leaving 9 bases between them. CDR1 is SGHTA, CDR2 FQGTGA, per germline. CDR3 region: CASSHAGTGELFF. As DNA, the CDR3 is TGTGCCAGCAGCCACGCGGGTACCGGGGAGCTGTTTTTT.

This clone was observed a single time. The chain uses TRBV7-9 and TRBJ2-1; D uncertain. Germline CDR1 reads SEHNR; CDR2 reads FQNEAQ (reference sequence). V lost 5 bases to trimming and J lost 7 bases, with 6 bases between them. The CDR3 spans 11 residues. CDR3 sequence (DNA): TGTGCCAGCAGCCGCGTAAATGAGCAGTTCTTC. Translated: CASSRVNEQFF.

The chain links TRBV7-8 to TRBJ2-7; D assignment may be TRBD1 or TRBD2 (5 bases each). The CDR3 has 15 residues. V shed 2 bases and J shed 3 bases, with 14 bases lying between them. Germline V lookup: CDR1 SGHVS, CDR2 FQNEAQ. CDR3 protein: CASSLLPGPFYEQYF. The CDR3 coding sequence is TGTGCCAGCAGCTTACTTCCGGGACCCTTCTACGAGCAGTACTTC.